Listed below are T cell receptor beta chains from one sample, sequenced in a study of CD8 T cells in Susac syndrome. TCRdb redid the calling of the immunoSEQ multiplex PCR reads with MiXCR, one entry per CDR3 protein. The table shows 150,000 to 200,000 distinct CDR3 sequences, with 90% to 95% occurring only once. Sequenced material: CD4+ T cells from PBMCs. All receptors derive from a human donor with Susac syndrome. Both conserved end residues are part of each CDR3. Each record gives: clone size, V gene, J gene, D gene, CDR3 DNA, CDR3 protein. D genes are given only for firm matches. Size values are once, few and many counts, or a class for expanded clones, and some rows have none.

>.|TRBV19|TRBJ2-7|TRBD1
TGTGCCAGTAGTAGCCCCTCCCCGACAGGGTTTCATCCCGAGCAGTACTTC
CASSSPSPTGFHPEQYF
>.|TRBV7-9|TRBJ2-7|.
TGTGCCAGCAGCTTAGCTTCCGCCTTTTCCTACGAGCAGTACTTC
CASSLASAFSYEQYF
>.|TRBV5-4|TRBJ1-2|.
TGTGCCAGCAGCTTGGACCAGAGGGGTGGCTACACCTTC
CASSLDQRGGYTF
>.|TRBV18|TRBJ1-1|.
TGTGCCAGCTCACATAAGCTGGGATTTGGTAATAAGGGTACTGAAGCTTTCTTT
CASSHKLGFGNKGTEAFF
>.|TRBV7-9|TRBJ2-5|.
TGTGCCACCACTGGGGGGATCTTGGCCCAGTACTTC
CATTGGILAQYF
>.|TRBV20-1|TRBJ2-1|TRBD1
TGCAGTGCTAGGAGGGGGGGAAACGCGGGACAGGGAACGTTCTTC
CSARRGGNAGQGTFF
>.|TRBV6-6|TRBJ2-5|.
TGTGCCAGCAGTAGGTACCAAGAGACCCAGTACTTC
CASSRYQETQYF
>.|TRBV2|TRBJ1-1|.
TGTGCCAGCACATCGGACAGCATTGAAGCTTTCTTT
CASTSDSIEAFF
>few|TRBV11-2|TRBJ2-7|.
TGTGCCAGCAGCTTATCCCAGGTACACTCCTACGAGCAGTACTTC
CASSLSQVHSYEQYF
>few|TRBV4-2|TRBJ2-2|TRBD2
TGTGCCAGCAGCCCCCATAGCGGGGGGGCCGGCGGGGAGCTGTTTTTT
CASSPHSGGAGGELFF
>.|TRBV7-9|TRBJ2-1|.
TGTGCCAGCAGACGGCAGCTAGGAGACAATGAGCAGTTCTTC
CASRRQLGDNEQFF
>once|TRBV3-1|TRBJ1-2|.
TGTGCCAGCAGCCAAGATAGGGGCAACTATGGCTACACCTTC
CASSQDRGNYGYTF
>.|TRBV3-1|TRBJ2-5|TRBD2
TGTGCCAGCAGTGGGACTAGCGGGAGGGCCGAAGTGGGAGAGACCCAGTACTTC
CASSGTSGRAEVGETQYF
>few|TRBV3-1|TRBJ2-5|TRBD2
TGTGCCAGCAGCTGGACTAGCGACCAAGAGACCCAGTACTTC
CASSWTSDQETQYF
>.|TRBV9|TRBJ2-3|.
TGTGCCAGCAGCACCCGGGCCATGGACGATACGCAGTATTTT
CASSTRAMDDTQYF